The 9 T cell receptor beta chains listed next were all sequenced from one sample in a study of T cell responses to AZD1222 COVID-19 vaccine. Libraries were prepared by immunoSEQ multiplex PCR; TCRdb keeps only in-frame clonotypes and omits some of them. Among roughly 140,000 clones, around nine tenths were seen once, and the ten largest hold about 3.2%. Here the sequenced sample was peripheral blood, taken 28 days after the second AZD1222 dose. These receptors originate from an adult who received the AZD1222 COVID-19 vaccine.

The chain links TRBV19 to TRBJ1-1; 7 nucleotides agree with TRBD1. V was clipped by 7 bases and J by 7 bases; unmatched bases: 6. From germline, CDR1 is LNHDA and CDR2 SQIVND (reference sequence). The CDR3 is made up of 12 amino acids. CDR3 sequence reads: CASNRGQFEAFF. The CDR3 bases are TGTGCCAGTAACAGGGGACAATTTGAAGCTTTCTTT.

CDR3 residues: CASSLMGLGREQFF. The CDR3 DNA reads as TGTGCCAGCAGTTTAATGGGGCTGGGACGTGAGCAGTTCTTC. The rearrangement links TRBV27 to TRBJ2-1, with D perhaps TRBD1 or TRBD2 (5 bases each). CDR1 is MNHEY and CDR2 is SMNVEV in the germline V gene (reference sequence). V was trimmed by 2 bases and J by 9 bases, leaving 14 bases between them. The CDR3 consists of 14 residues.

This rearrangement joins TRBV6-1 to TRBJ1-2; no firm D call. The CDR3 length is 13 residues. Looked up from germline, CDR1 is MNHNS and CDR2 is SASEGT. V was pared by 2 bases and J by 4 bases, with 8 bases between. CDR3 region: CASSERGFYGYTF. The CDR3 bases are TGTGCCAGCAGTGAACGGGGTTTCTATGGCTACACCTTC.

The genes are TRBV11-2 and TRBJ1-2, with unresolved D. The germline V and J ends were trimmed by 5 bases and 4 bases, with 11 bases remaining between them. Germline CDR1 SGHAT, CDR2 FQNNGV. CDR3 size: 13 residues. The CDR3 nucleotides are TGTGCCAGCAGCAAACAAGAATCCTATGGCTACACCTTC. It encodes CASSKQESYGYTF.

The chain joins TRBV11-2 to TRBJ1-4; D may be TRBD1 (5 bases). The CDR3 sequence is 15 residues long. Germline V lookup: CDR1 SGHAT, CDR2 FQNNGV. Trimming removed 0 bases from V and 4 bases from J, with 9 bases in between. CDR3 nucleotide sequence: TGTGCCAGCAGCTTAGACCGCGGGGGTAATGAAAAACTGTTTTTT. Protein: CASSLDRGGNEKLFF.

For the CDR3, the DNA is TGTGCCAGCAGTCCCAGCGGTCAGGTGAATGAGCAGTTCTTC. The encoded protein is CASSPSGQVNEQFF. This chain joins TRBV6-4 and TRBJ2-1; D is possibly TRBD2 (5 bases). The ends were cut back, 5 bases at V and 7 bases at J, with 15 bases in the middle. CDR1 MRHNA and CDR2 SNTAGT come from the germline V gene. This CDR3 is built from 14 residues.

Points on this clone: The same CDR3 can be traced to other DNA sequences in this sample. This sequence joins TRBV30 and TRBJ1-1; unclear D gene. The CDR3 loop spans 13 amino acids. The V gene's germline CDR1 is GTSNPN and CDR2 SVGIG (reference sequence). V was cut by 0 bases and J by 1 base, with 6 bases left in between. This chain's CDR3 is CAWSVRRNTEAFF. The CDR3 region has the DNA TGTGCCTGGAGTGTACGAAGGAACACTGAAGCTTTCTTT.

The V gene is TRBV15, the J gene TRBJ1-2, with D maybe TRBD1 (5 bases). This CDR3 is 15 amino acids long. CDR1 and CDR2 (germline): LNHNV, YYDKDF (reference sequence). V lost 5 bases, J lost 2 bases, and 15 bases lay in between. CDR3 residues: CATSLRRDGNYGYTF. The CDR3 region has the DNA TGTGCCACCAGCCTACGTCGGGACGGGAACTATGGCTACACCTTC.

J is TRBJ2-1 and V is TRBV7-9, with 14 bases identical to TRBD2. The CDR3 has 18 residues. Unmatched junction bases numbered 12, after V lost 4 bases and J lost 7 bases. Germline lookup yields CDR1 SEHNR and CDR2 FQNEAQ (reference sequence). CDR3 loop: CASSSLPGLAGVVNEQFF. Written as DNA, the CDR3 is TGTGCCAGCAGCTCGCTACCGGGACTAGCGGGAGTAGTAAATGAGCAGTTCTTC.